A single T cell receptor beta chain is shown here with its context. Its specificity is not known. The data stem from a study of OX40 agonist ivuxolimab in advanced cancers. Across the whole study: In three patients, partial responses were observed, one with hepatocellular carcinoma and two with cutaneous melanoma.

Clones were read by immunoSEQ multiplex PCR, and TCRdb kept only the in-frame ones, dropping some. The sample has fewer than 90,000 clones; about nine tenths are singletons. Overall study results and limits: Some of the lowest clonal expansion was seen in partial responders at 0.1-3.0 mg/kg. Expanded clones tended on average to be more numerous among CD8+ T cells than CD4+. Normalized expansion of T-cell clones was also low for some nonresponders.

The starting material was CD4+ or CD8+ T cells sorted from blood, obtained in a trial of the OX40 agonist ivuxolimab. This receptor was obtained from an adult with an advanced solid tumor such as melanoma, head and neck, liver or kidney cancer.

The CDR3 DNA is TGTGCCAGCAGCTTGGAATGGATTTGGACTGAAGCTTTCTTT. Translating it yields CASSLEWIWTEAFF. The V gene is TRBV5-5, the J gene TRBJ1-1; D gene ambiguous. Germline V CDR1 and CDR2: SGHKS, YYEKEE (reference sequence). V dropped 0 bases and J dropped 5 bases, with 11 bases sitting between them. The CDR3 totals 14 residues.